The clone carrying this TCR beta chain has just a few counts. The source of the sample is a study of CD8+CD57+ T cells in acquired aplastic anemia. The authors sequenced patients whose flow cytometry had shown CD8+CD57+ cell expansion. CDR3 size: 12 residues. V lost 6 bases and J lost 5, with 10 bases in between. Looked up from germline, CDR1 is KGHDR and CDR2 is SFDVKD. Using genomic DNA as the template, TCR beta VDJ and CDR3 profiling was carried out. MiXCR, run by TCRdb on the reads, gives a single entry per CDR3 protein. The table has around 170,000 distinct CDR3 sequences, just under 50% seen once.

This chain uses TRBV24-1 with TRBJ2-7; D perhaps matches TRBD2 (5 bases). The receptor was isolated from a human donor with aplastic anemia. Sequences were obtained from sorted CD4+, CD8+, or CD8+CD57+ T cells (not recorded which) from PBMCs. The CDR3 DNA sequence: TGTGCCACCAGTCTAGGAGGTCACGAGCAGTACTTC. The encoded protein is CATSLGGHEQYF.